The 9 T cell receptor beta chains given below trace back to one sample, sequenced in a study of cytomegalovirus exposure and HLA in healthy donors. Clones were read by immunoSEQ multiplex PCR, and TCRdb kept only the in-frame ones, dropping some. Among some 170,000 clones listed, approximately 96% were seen once. The sample taken for sequencing was PBMCs. These receptors were collected from a woman aged 18-29 years in good health and CMV-seronegative.

The chain links TRBV11-1 to TRBJ2-5; 11 bases line up with TRBD1. The CDR3 is 16 amino acids. V lost 2 bases and J lost 4; bases outside the gene matches: 6. CDR1 is SGHAT, CDR2 FQDESV, per germline (reference sequence). The CDR3 DNA is TGTGCCAGCAGCTTATATGGGGGACAGGGGGGAGAGACCCAGTACTTC. This translates into CASSLYGGQGGETQYF.

This clone came up once. V and J are TRBV19 and TRBJ2-1; the match to TRBD2 covers 8 bases. Germline CDR1 is LNHDA and CDR2 is SQIVND (reference sequence). The CDR3 has 15 amino acids. The J segment lost 3 bases and the V segment lost 6 bases, leaving 7 bases of the junction unmatched. The CDR3 sequence: CASRTSGGYYNEQFF. CDR3 in DNA: TGTGCCAGTAGGACGAGCGGGGGCTACTACAATGAGCAGTTCTTC. Using reference TRBV19 and TRBJ2-1 for the parts outside the CDR3, the full variable domain is DGGITQSPKYLFRKEGQNVTLSCEQNLNHDAMYWYRQDPGQGLRLIYYSQIVNDFQKGDIAEGYSVSREKKESFPLTVTSAQKNPTAFYLCASRTSGGYYNEQFFGPGTRLTVL.

The chain joins TRBV5-1 to TRBJ2-2; D unclear. Per germline, CDR1 SGHRS and CDR2 YFSETQ. This CDR3 contains 15 residues. Trimming took off 0 bases at V and 0 bases at J, with 6 bases between the two ends. CDR3 coding DNA: TGCGCCAGCAGCTTGGGGGCCCCGAACACCGGGGAGCTGTTTTTT. Amino acid sequence: CASSLGAPNTGELFF. The whole variable domain, filled in from reference TRBV5-1 and TRBJ2-2, reads KAGVTQTPRYLIKTRGQQVTLSCSPISGHRSVSWYQQTPGQGLQFLFEYFSETQRNKGNFPGRFSGRQFSNSRSEMNVSTLELGDSALYLCASSLGAPNTGELFFGEGSRLTVL.

The gene calls are TRBV9 and TRBJ1-2; D remains ambiguous. V was cut by 0 bases and J by 4 bases, with 10 bases left in between. Germline CDR1 is SGDLS and CDR2 is YYNGEE. This CDR3 has 14 residues. The CDR3 reads CASSVVGGSYGYTF. The CDR3 coding sequence is TGTGCCAGCAGCGTAGTGGGAGGGAGCTATGGCTACACCTTC.

The V call is TRBV29-1, the J call TRBJ2-2, with TRBD1 matching 7 bases. CDR3 size: 17 residues. The germline CDR1 and CDR2 sequences are SQVTM and ANQGSEA. Trimming took 4 bases from V and 4 from J; bases not matched to a gene: 15. The CDR3 DNA reads TGCAGCGTTGCGTTCAGGGGGAGTACACGAGGCACCGGGGAGCTGTTTTTT. Encoded protein: CSVAFRGSTRGTGELFF.

CDR3 sequence: CASSSSSGRIYEQYF. The DNA for the CDR3 is TGTGCCAGCAGCTCCTCTAGCGGGCGGATCTACGAGCAGTACTTC. This rearrangement joins TRBV14 to TRBJ2-7; 8 bases map to TRBD2. Per the germline V gene, CDR1 is SGHDN and CDR2 is FVKESK. The CDR3 is 15 amino acids. J was trimmed by 3 bases and V by 5 bases; bases with no gene match: 9.

This clone appeared a single time. This chain's CDR3 is CASSPGGEGYGYTF. CDR3 coding DNA: TGTGCCAGCAGCCCGGGGGGGGAGGGCTATGGCTACACCTTC. The genes are TRBV9 and TRBJ1-2; D might be TRBD1 (5 bases). There are 14 residues in the CDR3. Germline-derived CDR1 and CDR2 are SGDLS and YYNGEE. V was cut by 4 bases and J by 4 bases, with 14 bases left in between.

This clone occurred once. The chain uses TRBV7-2 and TRBJ2-3, with 7 bases that match TRBD2. The CDR3 consists of 15 residues. Germline loops: CDR1 SGHTA, CDR2 FQGNSA. The junction had 8 bases not matched to a gene; V was cut back by 5 bases and J by 3 bases. Written as DNA, the CDR3 is TGTGCCAGCAGCCGCTCCGGGGGGATGACAGATACGCAGTATTTT. It translates to CASSRSGGMTDTQYF.

This rearrangement joins TRBV7-2 to TRBJ2-7; no clear D. The CDR3 extends over 13 amino acids. Germline lookup yields CDR1 SGHTA and CDR2 FQGNSA. V lost 1 base, J lost 3 bases, and 7 bases lay in between. CDR3 sequence: CASSLDYNYEQYF. The DNA of the CDR3 is TGTGCCAGCAGCTTAGACTACAACTACGAGCAGTACTTC.